The rows below give T cell receptor beta chains drawn from one sample of a study of identifying expanded T cells in peripheral blood. Profiled with immunoSEQ multiplex PCR; TCRdb holds only in-frame clones, not every one. The repertoire holds about 100,000 clones, with roughly 91% as singletons. Material: blood. These receptor sequences come from a person between 18 and 75 years old in good health. Each CDR3 is given without its conserved first and last residue. Not every row has a clone size; where given, it reads once, few, many or a size class.

V gene	J gene	clone size	CDR3 protein
TRBV25-1	TRBJ2-1	NA	ASSGILGRGEQF
TRBV5-6	TRBJ1-5	NA	ASSIMTGAYNQPQH
TRBV6-9	TRBJ2-1	once	ASSYLPRSAGEQF
TRBV5-8	TRBJ2-3	NA	ASSFVLVRDGTDTQY
TRBV10-3	TRBJ2-5	NA	AISELQETQY
TRBV19	TRBJ2-3	NA	ASSMAGELGTDTQY
TRBV29-1	TRBJ2-7	NA	SVEDDRGIGYEQY
TRBV5-6	TRBJ2-1	NA	ASSFYGQGRVRSYNEQF
TRBV6-6	TRBJ2-3	NA	ASSVIVDGSTDTQY
TRBV28	TRBJ1-4	NA	ASSFGGTDNEKLF
TRBV5-6	TRBJ1-3	NA	ASSSGTFNRNTIY
TRBV27	TRBJ2-5	NA	ASSTGYLETQY
TRBV7-6	TRBJ2-1	NA	ASSLGQPGPRRQDEQF
TRBV7-2	TRBJ2-7	NA	ASSLVVRGTEQY
TRBV5-1	TRBJ1-2	NA	ASSRAAGNYGYT
TRBV9	TRBJ2-3	NA	ASSAAVPPDTQY
TRBV29-1	TRBJ1-2	once	SVSGTHFTDGYT
TRBV11-2	TRBJ1-2	NA	ASSLVWQGPPGYT
TRBV6-1	TRBJ1-1	NA	ASRKDSIDTEAF
TRBV5-8	TRBJ1-1	NA	ASSVQGGNTEAF
TRBV6-6	TRBJ1-3	NA	ASGTHSGNTIY
TRBV7-9	TRBJ1-1	NA	ASSSPRTEAF
TRBV10-3	TRBJ2-7	NA	ASSLTGGDYEQY